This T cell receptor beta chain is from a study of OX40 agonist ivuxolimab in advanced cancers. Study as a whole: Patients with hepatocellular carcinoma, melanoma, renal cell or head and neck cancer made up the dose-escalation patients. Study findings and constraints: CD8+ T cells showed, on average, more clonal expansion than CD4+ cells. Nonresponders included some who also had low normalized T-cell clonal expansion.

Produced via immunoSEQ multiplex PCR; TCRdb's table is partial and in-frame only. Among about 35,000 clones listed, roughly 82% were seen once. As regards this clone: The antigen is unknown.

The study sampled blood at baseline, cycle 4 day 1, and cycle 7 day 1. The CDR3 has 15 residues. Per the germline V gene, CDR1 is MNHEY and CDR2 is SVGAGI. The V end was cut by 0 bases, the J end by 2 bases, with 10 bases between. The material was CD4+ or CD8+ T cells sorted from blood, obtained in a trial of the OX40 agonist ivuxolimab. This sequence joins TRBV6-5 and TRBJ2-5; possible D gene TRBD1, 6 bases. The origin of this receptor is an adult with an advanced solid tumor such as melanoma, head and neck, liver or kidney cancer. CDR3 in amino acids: CASSYSQGVQETQYF. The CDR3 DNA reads TGTGCCAGCAGTTACTCACAGGGCGTACAAGAGACCCAGTACTTC.